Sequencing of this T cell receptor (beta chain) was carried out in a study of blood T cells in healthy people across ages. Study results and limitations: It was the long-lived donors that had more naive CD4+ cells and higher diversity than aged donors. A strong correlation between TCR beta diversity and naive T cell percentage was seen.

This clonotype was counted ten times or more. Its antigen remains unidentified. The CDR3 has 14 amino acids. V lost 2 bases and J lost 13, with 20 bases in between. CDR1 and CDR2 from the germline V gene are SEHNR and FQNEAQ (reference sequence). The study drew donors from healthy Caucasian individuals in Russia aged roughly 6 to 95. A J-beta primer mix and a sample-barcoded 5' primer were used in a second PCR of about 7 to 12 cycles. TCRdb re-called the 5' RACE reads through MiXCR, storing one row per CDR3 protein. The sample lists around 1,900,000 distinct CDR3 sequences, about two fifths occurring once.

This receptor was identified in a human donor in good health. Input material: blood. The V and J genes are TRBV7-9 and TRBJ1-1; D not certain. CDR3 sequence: CASSLLIRADGVFF. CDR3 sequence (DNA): TGTGCCAGCAGCTTACTTATCCGTGCAGACGGAGTTTTCTTT.